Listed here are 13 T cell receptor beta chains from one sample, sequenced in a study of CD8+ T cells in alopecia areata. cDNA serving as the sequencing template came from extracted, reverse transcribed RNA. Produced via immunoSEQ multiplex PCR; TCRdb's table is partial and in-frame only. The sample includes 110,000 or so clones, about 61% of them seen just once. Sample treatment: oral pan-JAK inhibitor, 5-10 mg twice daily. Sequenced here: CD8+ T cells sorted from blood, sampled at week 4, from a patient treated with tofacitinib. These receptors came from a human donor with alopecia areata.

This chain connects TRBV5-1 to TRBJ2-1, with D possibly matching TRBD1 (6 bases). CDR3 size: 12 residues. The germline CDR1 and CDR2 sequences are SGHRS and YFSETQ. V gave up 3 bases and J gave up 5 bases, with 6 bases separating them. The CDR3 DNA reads TGCGCCAGCAGCTGGGACAACAATGAGCAGTTCTTC. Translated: CASSWDNNEQFF.

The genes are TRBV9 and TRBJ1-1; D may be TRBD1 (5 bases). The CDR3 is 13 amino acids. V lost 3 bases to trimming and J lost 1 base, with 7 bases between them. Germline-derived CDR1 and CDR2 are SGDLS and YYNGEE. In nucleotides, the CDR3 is TGTGCCAGCAGCGACGGGGCGAACACTGAAGCTTTCTTT. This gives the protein CASSDGANTEAFF.

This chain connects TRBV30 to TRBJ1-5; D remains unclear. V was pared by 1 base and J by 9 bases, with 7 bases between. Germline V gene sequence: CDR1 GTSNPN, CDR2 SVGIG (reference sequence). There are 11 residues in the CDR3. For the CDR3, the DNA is TGTGCCTGGAGTGGGGGAGGGCCCCAGCATTTT. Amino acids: CAWSGGGPQHF.

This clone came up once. CDR3 sequence: CSVGGGGGYTF. The CDR3 nucleotides read TGCAGCGTTGGAGGGGGTGGTGGCTACACCTTC. The chain joins TRBV29-1 to TRBJ1-2; weak D call: TRBD1 (6 bases). V gave up 4 bases and J gave up 7 bases, with 10 bases separating them. This CDR3 has 11 residues. Per the germline V gene, CDR1 is SQVTM and CDR2 is ANQGSEA.

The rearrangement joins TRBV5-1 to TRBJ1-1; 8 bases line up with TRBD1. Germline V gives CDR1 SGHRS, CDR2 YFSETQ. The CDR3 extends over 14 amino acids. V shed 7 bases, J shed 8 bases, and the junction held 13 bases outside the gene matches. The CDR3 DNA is TGCGCCAGCTCCGTGTATTCACAGGGGGAGGAAGCTTTCTTT. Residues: CASSVYSQGEEAFF.

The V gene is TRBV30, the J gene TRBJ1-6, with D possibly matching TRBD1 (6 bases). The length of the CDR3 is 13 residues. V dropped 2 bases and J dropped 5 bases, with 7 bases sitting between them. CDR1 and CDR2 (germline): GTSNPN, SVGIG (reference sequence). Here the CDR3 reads CAWSKGDNSPLHF. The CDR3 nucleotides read TGTGCCTGGAGTAAGGGGGATAATTCACCCCTCCACTTT.

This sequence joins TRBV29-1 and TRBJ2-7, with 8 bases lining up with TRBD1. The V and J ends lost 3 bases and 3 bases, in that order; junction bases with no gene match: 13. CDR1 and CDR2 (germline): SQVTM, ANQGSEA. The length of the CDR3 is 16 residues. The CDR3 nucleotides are TGCAGCGTTGATGTCGGGACAGGCGTCGCTTTCTACGAGCAGTACTTC. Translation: CSVDVGTGVAFYEQYF.

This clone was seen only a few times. CDR3 DNA: TGTGCCAGCAGCGAAAGGGACGGAATCCACCTCTATGGCTACACCTTC. Translated, it gives CASSERDGIHLYGYTF. This chain connects TRBV7-2 to TRBJ1-2; maybe TRBD1 (5 bases). The CDR3 loop spans 16 amino acids. Looked up from germline, CDR1 is SGHTA and CDR2 is FQGNSA. Trimming cost V 5 bases and J 4 bases, with 20 bases left between them.

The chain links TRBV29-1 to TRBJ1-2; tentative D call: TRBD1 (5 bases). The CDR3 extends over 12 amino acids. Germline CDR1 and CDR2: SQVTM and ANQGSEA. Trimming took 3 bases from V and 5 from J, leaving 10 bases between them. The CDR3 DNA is TGCAGCGTTGACGACAGTCCGTATGGCTACACCTTC. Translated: CSVDDSPYGYTF.

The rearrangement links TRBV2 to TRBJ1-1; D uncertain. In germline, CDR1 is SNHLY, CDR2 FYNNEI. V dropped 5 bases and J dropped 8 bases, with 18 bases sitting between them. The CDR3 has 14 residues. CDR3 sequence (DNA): TGTGCCAGCAGTAAGGTCCTAACTAGCGGGGAAGCTTTCTTT. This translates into CASSKVLTSGEAFF.

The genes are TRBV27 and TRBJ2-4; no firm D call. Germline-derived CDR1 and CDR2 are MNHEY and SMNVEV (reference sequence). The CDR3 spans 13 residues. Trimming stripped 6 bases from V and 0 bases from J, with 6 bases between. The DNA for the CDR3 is TGTGCCAGCAGCCCCTCAGCCAAAAACATTCAGTACTTC. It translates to CASSPSAKNIQYF.

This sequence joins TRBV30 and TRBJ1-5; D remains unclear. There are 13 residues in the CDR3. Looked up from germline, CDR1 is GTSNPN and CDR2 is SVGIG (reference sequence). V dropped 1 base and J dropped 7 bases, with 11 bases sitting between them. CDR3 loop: CAWSGVGRQPQHF. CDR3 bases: TGTGCCTGGAGTGGGGTTGGGCGGCAGCCCCAGCATTTT. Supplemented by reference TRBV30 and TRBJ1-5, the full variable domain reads SQTIHQWPATLVQPVGSPLSLECTVEGTSNPNLYWYRQAAGRGLQLLFYSVGIGQISSEVPQNLSASRPQDRQFILSSKKLLLSDSGFYLCAWSGVGRQPQHFGDGTRLSIL.

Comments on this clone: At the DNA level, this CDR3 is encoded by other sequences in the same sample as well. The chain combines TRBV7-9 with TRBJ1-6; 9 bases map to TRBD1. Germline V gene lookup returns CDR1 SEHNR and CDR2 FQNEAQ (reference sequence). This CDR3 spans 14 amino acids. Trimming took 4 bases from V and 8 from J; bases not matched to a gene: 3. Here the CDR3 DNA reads TGTGCCAGCAGCTCGGGACAGGGATATTCACCCCTCCACTTT. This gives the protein CASSSGQGYSPLHF.